These T cell receptor beta chains were read from a single sample in a study of control samples from healthy donors and cancer patients. Profiled with immunoSEQ multiplex PCR; TCRdb holds only in-frame clones, not every one. The sample has roughly 130,000 clones, just over 90% seen once. Specimen: PBMCs. These receptors were obtained from a man aged 50 to 59 with head and neck cancer. Both conserved end residues are part of each CDR3.

TRBV27 CASSLLGSRSYNEQFF
TRBV24-1 CATSETGARTDTQYF
TRBV28 CASSQGRSGYTF
TRBV13 CASSLSTGTGAYEQYF
TRBV18 CVSSRIQETQYF
TRBV19 CASSIAGLPPRWNTEAFF
TRBV4-2 CASSQDGTGGYEQYF
TRBV6-5 CASRGLADEQYF
TRBV4-1 CASSQDSLIYGYTF
TRBV7-9 CASSLEATTREQYF
TRBV6-2/TRBV6-3 CASSTTRTYREYF
TRBV5-4 CASSPSRTSGEAGELFF
TRBV27 CASAYGGTGSSPLHF
TRBV2 CASRPGQGRGIDQPQHF
TRBV5-5 CASSLSLLNEQYF
TRBV7-2 CASSLNPAGGPDTQYF